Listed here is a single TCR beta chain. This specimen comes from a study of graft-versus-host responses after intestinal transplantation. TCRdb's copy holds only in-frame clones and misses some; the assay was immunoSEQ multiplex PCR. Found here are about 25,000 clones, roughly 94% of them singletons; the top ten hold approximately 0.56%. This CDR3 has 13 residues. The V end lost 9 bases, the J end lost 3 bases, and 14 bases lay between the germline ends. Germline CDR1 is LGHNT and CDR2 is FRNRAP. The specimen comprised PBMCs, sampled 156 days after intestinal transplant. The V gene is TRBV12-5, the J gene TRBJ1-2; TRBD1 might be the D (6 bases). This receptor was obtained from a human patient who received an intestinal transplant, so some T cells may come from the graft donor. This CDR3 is CASSRTAHYGYTF. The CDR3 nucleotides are TGTGCTAGCTCGAGGACAGCTCACTATGGCTACACCTTC.